The rows below give T cell receptor beta chains drawn from one sample of a study of T cells in Graves' hyperthyroidism and ophthalmopathy. MiXCR, applied by TCRdb to the multiplex PCR reads, yields one record per CDR3 protein. The data show around 760,000 distinct CDR3 sequences, under 45% seen once. Source material: blood. These receptors all come from a woman aged 40-49 years with Graves' hyperthyroidism. Both conserved end residues are part of each CDR3. A D gene is named only where the DNA matches it firmly. Clone size is shown for a subset of rows, as once, few, many or a class of expanded clone.

clone_size,j_call,d_call,v_call,cdr3_aa,cdr3_nt
NA,TRBJ2-3,NA,TRBV2,CASSRDPTDTQYF,TGTGCCAGCAGCAGGGATCCCACAGATACGCAGTATTTT
NA,TRBJ2-2,TRBD1,TRBV6-1,CASSASGQGIPGELFF,TGTGCCAGCAGTGCATCGGGACAGGGGATCCCCGGGGAGCTGTTTTTT
few,TRBJ1-2,NA,TRBV6-5,CASSYSGGKANYGYTF,TGTGCCAGCAGTTATAGTGGGGGGAAAGCTAACTATGGCTACACCTTC
NA,TRBJ2-7,NA,TRBV20-1,CSARDLKTGPHEQYF,TGCAGTGCTAGAGATCTTAAAACAGGACCACACGAGCAGTACTTC
NA,TRBJ2-5,NA,TRBV4-2,CASSQERGSGTQYF,TGTGCCAGCAGCCAAGAACGAGGGTCAGGGACCCAGTACTTC
NA,TRBJ1-2,NA,TRBV6-5,CASSYMGLGYTF,TGTGCCAGCAGTTACATGGGACTTGGCTACACCTTC
many,TRBJ1-1,NA,TRBV7-9,CASSLEDLNTEAFF,TGTGCCAGCAGCCTAGAGGACTTGAACACTGAAGCTTTCTTT
many,TRBJ2-7,NA,TRBV7-9,CASSLGRNEQYF,TGTGCCAGCAGCTTGGGGAGAAACGAGCAGTACTTC
NA,TRBJ1-5,NA,TRBV6-1,CASSQQGLKQETQHF,TGTGCCAGCAGCCAACAGGGACTTAAACAAGAGACCCAGCATTTT
NA,TRBJ2-7,TRBD2,TRBV6-2/TRBV6-3,CASSYPWERGPSYNEQYF,TGTGCCAGCAGTTACCCCTGGGAGCGGGGGCCTTCCTACAATGAGCAGTACTTC
NA,TRBJ2-7,NA,TRBV7-9,CASSIDTGKENYEQYF,TGTGCCAGCAGCATAGACACAGGGAAGGAGAACTACGAGCAGTACTTC
NA,TRBJ1-2,NA,TRBV10-1,CASSEGPEEFHGYTF,TGCGCCAGCAGTGAGGGCCCGGAGGAGTTCCATGGCTACACCTTC
NA,TRBJ2-7,NA,TRBV24-1,CATSDTGHEQFF,TGTGCCACCAGTGATACGGGCCATGAGCAGTTCTTT
few,TRBJ2-3,TRBD2,TRBV15,CATSKDGGGDTQYF,TGTGCCACCAGCAAGGACGGGGGAGGGGATACGCAGTATTTT
NA,TRBJ1-2,TRBD1,TRBV19,CASSSRGTGGLSTF,TGTGCCAGTAGTTCCAGGGGGACAGGGGGTCTCAGCACCTTC
NA,TRBJ2-5,TRBD2,TRBV24-1,CATSDSSGTIPQETQYF,TGTGCCACCAGTGATTCCAGCGGGACTATACCCCAAGAGACCCAGTACTTC
many,TRBJ2-6,NA,TRBV15,CATKPASGANVLTF,TGTGCCACCAAGCCAGCCTCTGGGGCCAACGTCCTGACTTTC
NA,TRBJ2-7,TRBD1,TRBV7-9,CASSLTGQAHEQYF,TGTGCCAGCAGCCTGACCGGACAGGCTCACGAGCAGTACTTC
many,TRBJ2-7,TRBD2,TRBV29-1,CSVEAPLAGGSYEQYF,TGCAGCGTTGAAGCCCCACTAGCGGGAGGGTCCTACGAGCAGTACTTC
many,TRBJ2-7,TRBD2,TRBV7-6,CASSQSGLTYEQYF,TGTGCCAGCAGCCAATCGGGACTAACCTACGAGCAGTACTTC
NA,TRBJ1-2,NA,TRBV2,CASSRDGYGNTF,TGTGCCAGCAGTCGGGACGGCTATGGAAACACCTTC
NA,TRBJ2-5,NA,TRBV11-2,CASSLVLRGPGETQYF,TGTGCCAGCAGCTTAGTTCTCCGGGGGCCCGGGGAGACCCAGTACTTC
NA,TRBJ2-4,TRBD1,TRBV7-9,CASSPRQGTIPPKNIQYF,TGTGCCAGCAGCCCTCGACAGGGGACCATCCCGCCCAAAAACATTCAGTACTTC
few,TRBJ1-1,NA,TRBV6-6,CASSQTFENTEAFF,TGTGCCAGCAGTCAGACCTTTGAGAACACTGAAGCTTTCTTT
NA,TRBJ1-1,NA,TRBV7-9,CASSLAGLYSRTNTEAFF,TGTGCCAGCAGCTTAGCAGGTCTCTACAGTCGAACAAACACTGAAGCTTTCTTT
NA,TRBJ2-7,NA,TRBV6-2/TRBV6-3,CASSNIIYEQYF,TGTGCCAGCAGTAACATTATCTACGAGCAGTACTTC
NA,TRBJ1-2,TRBD1,TRBV11-2,CASRGRGLRYGYTF,TGTGCCAGCAGGGGTAGGGGGCTACGCTATGGCTACACCTTC
NA,TRBJ2-1,TRBD2,TRBV7-8,CASSLGLAWTNEQFF,TGTGCCAGCAGCTTGGGACTAGCGTGGACGAATGAGCAGTTCTTC
many,TRBJ1-1,TRBD1,TRBV12-3/TRBV12-4,CASEDRPEAEAFF,TGTGCCAGTGAGGACAGGCCTGAAGCTGAAGCTTTCTTT
few,TRBJ2-6,NA,TRBV5-4,CASSQTPGRSRGANVLTF,TGCGCCAGCAGCCAGACCCCAGGGAGGTCCCGTGGGGCCAACGTCCTGACTTTC
many,TRBJ1-1,NA,TRBV6-5,CASSNRNTEAFF,TGTGCCAGCAGTAACAGAAACACTGAAGCTTTCTTT
few,TRBJ2-7,NA,TRBV4-1,CASSQDIARDRPHF,TGCGCCAGCAGCCAAGATATAGCGCGGGATCGACCCCACTTC
many,TRBJ1-3,NA,TRBV2,CASSEVSFSGNTIYF,TGTGCCAGCAGTGAAGTCAGTTTCTCTGGAAACACCATATATTTT
many,TRBJ2-5,TRBD2,TRBV24-1,CATSEFAGTSGETQYF,TGTGCCACCAGTGAGTTTGCCGGGACTAGCGGCGAGACCCAGTACTTC
few,TRBJ2-6,NA,TRBV6-5,CASRRGPGANVLTF,TGTGCCAGCAGACGGGGCCCTGGGGCCAACGTCCTGACTTTC
NA,TRBJ2-5,NA,TRBV11-2,CASSIDDRETQYF,TGTGCCAGCAGCATCGACGACCGGGAGACCCAGTACTTC
NA,TRBJ2-7,NA,TRBV5-6,CASSLGQPVHEQYF,TGTGCCAGCAGCTTAGGACAGCCTGTCCACGAGCAGTACTTC
NA,TRBJ1-2,TRBD1,TRBV10-2,CASRARGGTGGPYGHTF,TGCGCCAGCAGGGCCAGGGGCGGGACAGGGGGACCTTACGGCCACACCTTC
few,TRBJ2-5,TRBD2,TRBV4-3,CASSQDWSGGRETQYF,TGCGCCAGCAGCCAAGATTGGAGCGGGGGTAGGGAGACCCAGTACTTC
few,TRBJ1-5,NA,TRBV7-8,CASSPRQTNQPQHF,TGTGCCAGCAGCCCGCGACAGACAAATCAGCCCCAGCATTTT
NA,TRBJ1-2,NA,TRBV20-1,CSARDRDRGYTF,TGCAGTGCTAGAGATCGGGACCGCGGCTACACCTTC
many,TRBJ1-4,NA,TRBV7-9,CASSLAGENEKLFF,TGTGCCAGCAGCTTAGCAGGCGAAAATGAAAAACTGTTTTTT
many,TRBJ1-5,TRBD1,TRBV7-2,CASSLVGRQGRFRGQPQHF,TGTGCCAGCAGCTTAGTGGGAAGACAGGGTCGATTCCGGGGACAGCCCCAGCATTTT
NA,TRBJ2-5,NA,TRBV30,CAWSPGETQYF,TGTGCCTGGAGTCCGGGAGAGACCCAGTACTTC
NA,TRBJ1-2,TRBD1,TRBV5-1,CASSVRDSSGGYTF,TGCGCCAGCAGCGTAAGGGACAGTAGCGGGGGCTACACCTTC
NA,TRBJ1-5,NA,TRBV4-3,CASSQDALGGPQHF,TGCGCCAGCAGCCAAGATGCGCTAGGGGGGCCCCAGCATTTT
many,TRBJ2-7,NA,TRBV5-8,CASSLNRGSYEQYF,TGTGCCAGCAGCTTAAACCGGGGCTCGTACGAGCAGTACTTC
NA,TRBJ1-2,NA,TRBV7-6,CASSPGGTRGYGGYTF,TGTGCCAGCAGCCCAGGCGGGACGAGGGGCTACGGTGGCTACACCTTC
NA,TRBJ1-5,NA,TRBV19,CASPRGAGNQPQHF,TGTGCCTCGCCCCGGGGGGCTGGCAATCAGCCCCAGCATTTT
many,TRBJ1-1,NA,TRBV6-5,CASRRLNTEAFF,TGTGCCAGCAGGCGGCTGAACACTGAAGCTTTCTTT
few,TRBJ2-7,TRBD2,TRBV6-6,CASTLTSGTYEQYF,TGTGCCAGCACCCTGACTAGCGGTACCTACGAGCAGTACTTC
NA,TRBJ2-7,NA,TRBV20-1,CSAYPDSRIYEQYF,TGCAGTGCTTACCCGGACAGCCGGATCTACGAGCAGTACTTC